These T cell receptor beta chains were read from a single sample in a study of T cell repertoires in cytomegalovirus infection. TCRdb redid the calling of the reads with MiXCR, one entry per CDR3 protein. This table has around 500,000 distinct CDR3 sequences, under 45% appearing once. These TCRs' antigens remain unknown. This specimen was cultured PBMCs, taken from culture after CMV antigen stimulation. The receptors were sampled from a human donor in good health (CMV status not recorded). Some clones in this sample may be carry-over from other donors' samples. CDR3s include the opening cysteine and the closing phenylalanine or tryptophan. D genes are given only for firm matches. Clone size, where shown, is once, few, many, or a class for clones that have expanded.

d_gene: -; j_gene: TRBJ2-3; v_gene: TRBV12-3/TRBV12-4; abundance: -; CDR3nt: TGTGCCAGCAGTTTCCAGGCCTCCACAGATACGCAGTATTTT; CDR3aa: CASSFQASTDTQYF
d_gene: TRBD1; j_gene: TRBJ2-1; v_gene: TRBV7-2; abundance: -; CDR3nt: TGTGCCAGCAGGGCACAGGGGGCGCTTAGCTCCTACAATGAGCAGTTCTTC; CDR3aa: CASRAQGALSSYNEQFF
d_gene: -; j_gene: TRBJ1-1; v_gene: TRBV4-1; abundance: -; CDR3nt: TGCGCCAGCGCGGACCCAAAGCGGGCTTTCTTT; CDR3aa: CASADPKRAFF
d_gene: TRBD2; j_gene: TRBJ2-4; v_gene: TRBV5-6; abundance: once; CDR3nt: TGTGCCAGCAGCTCGAAGGGACTAGCGGCCGGGAACATTCAGTACTTC; CDR3aa: CASSSKGLAAGNIQYF
d_gene: -; j_gene: TRBJ2-1; v_gene: TRBV6-8; abundance: -; CDR3nt: TGTGCCAGCCGAAAACAGGGAAACAATGAGCAGTTCTTC; CDR3aa: CASRKQGNNEQFF
d_gene: TRBD2; j_gene: TRBJ2-1; v_gene: TRBV3-1; abundance: -; CDR3nt: TGTGCCAGCAGCCATGCCGGACTAGCCGGGGATGAGCAGTTCTTC; CDR3aa: CASSHAGLAGDEQFF
d_gene: -; j_gene: TRBJ2-7; v_gene: TRBV6-1; abundance: once; CDR3nt: TGTGCCAGCAGTCGACGGTACACCTACGAGCAGTACTTC; CDR3aa: CASSRRYTYEQYF
d_gene: -; j_gene: TRBJ2-2; v_gene: TRBV6-2/TRBV6-3; abundance: -; CDR3nt: TGTGCCAGCCTCTCGCGGGTAGAGGCCGGGGAGCTGTTTTTT; CDR3aa: CASLSRVEAGELFF
d_gene: TRBD1; j_gene: TRBJ1-5; v_gene: TRBV28; abundance: -; CDR3nt: TGTGCCAGCAGTCGACGACAGGGGGCATCGAATCAGCCCCAGCATTTT; CDR3aa: CASSRRQGASNQPQHF
d_gene: -; j_gene: TRBJ2-7; v_gene: TRBV7-2; abundance: many; CDR3nt: TGTGCCAGCAGCTATCAGGGGGGCAGCTCCTACGAGCAGTACTTC; CDR3aa: CASSYQGGSSYEQYF
d_gene: TRBD2; j_gene: TRBJ2-1; v_gene: TRBV12-3/TRBV12-4; abundance: -; CDR3nt: TGTGCCAGCAGGGGGTCGGGGCTAGCGGTCTACAATGAGCAGTTCTTC; CDR3aa: CASRGSGLAVYNEQFF
d_gene: TRBD2; j_gene: TRBJ2-7; v_gene: TRBV30; abundance: -; CDR3nt: TGTGCCTGGAGTGTCCACGGGAGGGTCTACGAGCAGTACTTC; CDR3aa: CAWSVHGRVYEQYF
d_gene: -; j_gene: TRBJ1-5; v_gene: TRBV11-3; abundance: few; CDR3nt: TGTGCCAGCAGCTTAGATCCGCGTCAGCTTAAGTATCAGCCCCAGCATTTT; CDR3aa: CASSLDPRQLKYQPQHF
d_gene: -; j_gene: TRBJ1-2; v_gene: TRBV11-2; abundance: few; CDR3nt: TGTGCCAGCAGCTTAGGGTCAGAGGTAATTGGTGGCTACACCTTC; CDR3aa: CASSLGSEVIGGYTF
d_gene: -; j_gene: TRBJ1-5; v_gene: TRBV19; abundance: -; CDR3nt: TGTGCCAGTAGTATAGTCCCTTATCAGCCCCAGCATTTT; CDR3aa: CASSIVPYQPQHF
d_gene: -; j_gene: TRBJ1-4; v_gene: TRBV6-1; abundance: few; CDR3nt: TGTGCCAGCCATCAGGACAACAAACTGTTTTTT; CDR3aa: CASHQDNKLFF
d_gene: TRBD1; j_gene: TRBJ2-7; v_gene: TRBV4-3; abundance: -; CDR3nt: TGCGCCAGCAGCCAAGCGCCAGTGGGACAGGGTAACTACGAGCAGTACTTC; CDR3aa: CASSQAPVGQGNYEQYF
d_gene: -; j_gene: TRBJ2-2; v_gene: TRBV7-6; abundance: -; CDR3nt: TGTGCCAGCAGCTGGGAGATATGGGGCGCCACCGGGGAGCTGTTTTTT; CDR3aa: CASSWEIWGATGELFF
d_gene: TRBD2; j_gene: TRBJ2-7; v_gene: TRBV7-2; abundance: -; CDR3nt: TGTGCCAGCAGCTTAGATGATCCGGGACTAGCGGGAGGAGGCTACGAGCAGTACTTC; CDR3aa: CASSLDDPGLAGGGYEQYF
d_gene: -; j_gene: TRBJ1-2; v_gene: TRBV7-2; abundance: few; CDR3nt: TGTGCCAGCAGCCCAGGGAAGGGGAGATATGGCTACACCTTC; CDR3aa: CASSPGKGRYGYTF
d_gene: -; j_gene: TRBJ1-5; v_gene: TRBV2; abundance: -; CDR3nt: TGTGCCAGCAGTGCCCAGGGGCGTAGCAATCAGCCCCAGCATTTT; CDR3aa: CASSAQGRSNQPQHF
d_gene: -; j_gene: TRBJ2-2; v_gene: TRBV7-4; abundance: -; CDR3nt: TGTGCCAGCAGCCCCCGGAGAGGCCTGAACACCGGGGGGCTGTTTTTT; CDR3aa: CASSPRRGLNTGGLFF
d_gene: -; j_gene: TRBJ2-3; v_gene: TRBV27; abundance: -; CDR3nt: TGTGCCAGCACGGGCACAAGCACAGATACGCAGTATTTT; CDR3aa: CASTGTSTDTQYF
d_gene: TRBD1; j_gene: TRBJ2-3; v_gene: TRBV12-3/TRBV12-4; abundance: few; CDR3nt: TGTGCCAGCAGTTTAGAGACAGGGAGTGCAGATACGCAGTATTTT; CDR3aa: CASSLETGSADTQYF
d_gene: TRBD2; j_gene: TRBJ2-5; v_gene: TRBV4-2; abundance: -; CDR3nt: TGTGCCAGCAGCCAAGAGGGGGGGGAAGAGACCCAGTACTTC; CDR3aa: CASSQEGGEETQYF
d_gene: -; j_gene: TRBJ2-7; v_gene: TRBV7-6; abundance: few; CDR3nt: TGTGCCAGCAGCAAACAGGGCTTCGAGCAGTACTTC; CDR3aa: CASSKQGFEQYF
d_gene: TRBD2; j_gene: TRBJ2-7; v_gene: TRBV7-9; abundance: few; CDR3nt: TGTGCCAGCAGCTATACGACTAGCGGGGGTTACGAGCAGTACTTC; CDR3aa: CASSYTTSGGYEQYF
d_gene: TRBD2; j_gene: TRBJ2-2; v_gene: TRBV5-1; abundance: -; CDR3nt: TGCGCCAGCAGCATCAGCGGGAGGGCCCCCGGGGAGCTGTTTTTT; CDR3aa: CASSISGRAPGELFF
d_gene: -; j_gene: TRBJ2-7; v_gene: TRBV2; abundance: -; CDR3nt: TGTGCCAGCCAGGGCAACGAGCAGTACTTC; CDR3aa: CASQGNEQYF
d_gene: -; j_gene: TRBJ1-5; v_gene: TRBV7-9; abundance: few; CDR3nt: TGTGCCAGCAGCTACGGACAGAATCAGCCCCAGCATTTT; CDR3aa: CASSYGQNQPQHF
d_gene: -; j_gene: TRBJ2-1; v_gene: TRBV7-2; abundance: -; CDR3nt: TGTGCCAGCAGTAGGACTCGTAATGAGCAGTTCTTC; CDR3aa: CASSRTRNEQFF
d_gene: -; j_gene: TRBJ2-1; v_gene: TRBV12-3/TRBV12-4; abundance: -; CDR3nt: TGTGCCAGCAGTTTCTCCCAAAAAAATGAGCAGTTCTTC; CDR3aa: CASSFSQKNEQFF
d_gene: TRBD1; j_gene: TRBJ2-5; v_gene: TRBV20-1; abundance: once; CDR3nt: TGCAGTGCTACCCTACAGGGGGCTAGAGAGACCCAGTACTTC; CDR3aa: CSATLQGARETQYF
d_gene: TRBD2; j_gene: TRBJ2-5; v_gene: TRBV7-8; abundance: few; CDR3nt: TGTGCCAGCAGCCGGACTAGCGGGGGGTTCCAAGAGACCCAGTACTTC; CDR3aa: CASSRTSGGFQETQYF
d_gene: -; j_gene: TRBJ2-3; v_gene: TRBV7-2; abundance: many; CDR3nt: TGTGCCAGCAGCTTAGTTCCGGGGCCAGATACGCAGTATTTT; CDR3aa: CASSLVPGPDTQYF
d_gene: -; j_gene: TRBJ2-7; v_gene: TRBV19; abundance: -; CDR3nt: TGTGCCAGTAGTATAGACCGGTTGGGGCGTAACTACGAGCAGTACTTC; CDR3aa: CASSIDRLGRNYEQYF
d_gene: -; j_gene: TRBJ2-1; v_gene: TRBV7-2; abundance: -; CDR3nt: TGTGCCAGCAGCCCCCGGGGTTTGGTGTACAATGAGCAGTTCTTC; CDR3aa: CASSPRGLVYNEQFF
d_gene: TRBD1; j_gene: TRBJ1-1; v_gene: TRBV12-3/TRBV12-4; abundance: -; CDR3nt: TGTGCCAGCAGGAAGACAGGGCACACTGAAGCTTTCTTT; CDR3aa: CASRKTGHTEAFF
d_gene: -; j_gene: TRBJ1-2; v_gene: TRBV3-1; abundance: few; CDR3nt: TGTGCCACGACGGGCCGGGGGGGCTACACCTTC; CDR3aa: CATTGRGGYTF
d_gene: -; j_gene: TRBJ2-5; v_gene: TRBV7-6; abundance: few; CDR3nt: TGTGCCAGCAGCTTAGCGCCAGGCGGGTACCAAGAGACCCAGTACTTC; CDR3aa: CASSLAPGGYQETQYF
d_gene: -; j_gene: TRBJ1-1; v_gene: TRBV19; abundance: -; CDR3nt: TGTGCCAGTAGTATAGATCTCCAGGGGAGCGCTGAAGCTTTCTTT; CDR3aa: CASSIDLQGSAEAFF
d_gene: TRBD1; j_gene: TRBJ2-5; v_gene: TRBV29-1; abundance: once; CDR3nt: TGCAGCGTTGGACCGACAGGGTGGCAAGAGACCCAGTACTTC; CDR3aa: CSVGPTGWQETQYF
d_gene: TRBD1; j_gene: TRBJ2-2; v_gene: TRBV7-2; abundance: -; CDR3nt: TGTGCCAGCAGCCCCCTCACAGGCCTACAGGGGTATGGGGAGCTGTTTTTT; CDR3aa: CASSPLTGLQGYGELFF
d_gene: -; j_gene: TRBJ1-1; v_gene: TRBV6-1; abundance: few; CDR3nt: TGTGCCAGCAGGGGAGGATGGAACACTGAAGCTTTCTTT; CDR3aa: CASRGGWNTEAFF
d_gene: -; j_gene: TRBJ2-4; v_gene: TRBV6-1; abundance: few; CDR3nt: TGTGCCAGCAGTGGCTGGCTTGCAGGGCGTCAGAACATTCAGTACTTC; CDR3aa: CASSGWLAGRQNIQYF
d_gene: -; j_gene: TRBJ2-3; v_gene: TRBV7-6; abundance: few; CDR3nt: TGTGCCAGCAGCTTGGCGGCGCTAACAGGGAGCGATACGCAGTATTTT; CDR3aa: CASSLAALTGSDTQYF
d_gene: -; j_gene: TRBJ2-7; v_gene: TRBV30; abundance: few; CDR3nt: TGTGCCTGGAATGGTGGCGGCCACGAGCAGTACTTC; CDR3aa: CAWNGGGHEQYF
d_gene: -; j_gene: TRBJ1-1; v_gene: TRBV2; abundance: -; CDR3nt: TGTGCCAGCCAGGAAGCGACTGAAGCTTTCTTT; CDR3aa: CASQEATEAFF